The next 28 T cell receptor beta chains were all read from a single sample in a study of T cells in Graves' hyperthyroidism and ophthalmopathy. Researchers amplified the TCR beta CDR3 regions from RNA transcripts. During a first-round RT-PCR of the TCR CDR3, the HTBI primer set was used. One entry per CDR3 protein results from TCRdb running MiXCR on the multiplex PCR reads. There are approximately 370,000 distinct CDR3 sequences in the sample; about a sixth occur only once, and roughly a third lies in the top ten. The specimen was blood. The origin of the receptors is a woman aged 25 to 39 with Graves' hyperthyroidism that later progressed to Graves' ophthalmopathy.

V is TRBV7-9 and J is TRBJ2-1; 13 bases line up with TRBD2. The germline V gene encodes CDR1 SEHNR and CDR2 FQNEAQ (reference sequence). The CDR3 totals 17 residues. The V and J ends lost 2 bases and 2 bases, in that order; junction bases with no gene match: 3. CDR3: CASSLWTSGSAYNEQFF. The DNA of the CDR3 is TGTGCCAGCAGCTTATGGACTAGCGGGAGCGCCTACAATGAGCAGTTCTTC.

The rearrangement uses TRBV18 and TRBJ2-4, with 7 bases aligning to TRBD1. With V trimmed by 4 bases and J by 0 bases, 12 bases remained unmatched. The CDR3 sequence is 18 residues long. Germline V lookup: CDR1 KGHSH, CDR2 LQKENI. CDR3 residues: CASSQFFRQGPAKNIQYF. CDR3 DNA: TGTGCCAGCTCACAATTTTTTCGACAGGGACCAGCCAAAAACATTCAGTACTTC.

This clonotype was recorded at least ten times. The CDR3 loop is CASSLGLAGGPDTQYF. CDR3 coding DNA: TGTGCCAGCAGTTTAGGTCTAGCGGGAGGTCCAGATACGCAGTATTTT. The rearrangement uses TRBV27 and TRBJ2-3; 11 positions agree with TRBD2. The V gene end was trimmed by 2 bases and the J gene end by 4 bases; junction bases not matched to a gene: 5. The CDR3 runs to 16 residues. Germline CDR1 is MNHEY and CDR2 is SMNVEV (reference sequence).

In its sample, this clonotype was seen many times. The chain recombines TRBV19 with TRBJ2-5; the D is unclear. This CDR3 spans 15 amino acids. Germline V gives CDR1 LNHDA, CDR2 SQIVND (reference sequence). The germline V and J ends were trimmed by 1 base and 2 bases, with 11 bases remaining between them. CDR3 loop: CASSIGVMRQETQYF. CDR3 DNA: TGTGCCAGTAGTATAGGCGTGATGAGACAAGAGACCCAGTACTTC.

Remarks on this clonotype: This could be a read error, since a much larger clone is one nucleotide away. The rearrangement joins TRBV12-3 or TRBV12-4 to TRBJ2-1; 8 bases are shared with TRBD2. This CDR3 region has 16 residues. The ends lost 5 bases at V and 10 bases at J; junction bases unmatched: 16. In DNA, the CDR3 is TGTGCCAGCAGTCCAAAAGCGGGAGAGCCCTTACAGGAGCAGTTCTTC. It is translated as CASSPKAGEPLQEQFF.

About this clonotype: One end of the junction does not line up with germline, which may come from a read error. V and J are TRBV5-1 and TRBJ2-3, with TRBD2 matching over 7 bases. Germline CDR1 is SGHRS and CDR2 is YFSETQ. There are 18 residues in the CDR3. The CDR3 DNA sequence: TGCGCCAGCAGCTTGACATGGCATGGCGGGAGTGTCACAGATACGCAGTGTTTT. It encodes CASSLTWHGGSVTDTQCF.

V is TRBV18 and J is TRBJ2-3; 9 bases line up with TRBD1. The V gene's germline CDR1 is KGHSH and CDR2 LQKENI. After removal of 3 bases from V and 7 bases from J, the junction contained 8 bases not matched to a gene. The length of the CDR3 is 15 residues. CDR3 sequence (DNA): TGTGCCAGCTCACCTCCGGGACAGGGTTTTAATACGCAGTATTTT. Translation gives CASSPPGQGFNTQYF.

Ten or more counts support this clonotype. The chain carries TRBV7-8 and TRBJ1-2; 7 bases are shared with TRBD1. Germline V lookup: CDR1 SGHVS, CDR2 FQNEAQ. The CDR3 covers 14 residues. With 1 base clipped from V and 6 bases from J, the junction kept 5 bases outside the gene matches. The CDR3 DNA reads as TGTGCCAGCAGCTTAGGACAGGGAAGAAATGGCTACACCTTC. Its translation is CASSLGQGRNGYTF.

The CDR3 DNA is TGTGCCAGCCGGGACCTCGAGGGCTCCTACGAGCAGTACTTC. Amino acid sequence: CASRDLEGSYEQYF. The rearrangement uses TRBV19 and TRBJ2-7; tentatively, D is TRBD1 or TRBD2 (5 bases each). Trimming stripped 9 bases from V and 0 bases from J, with 15 bases between. Looked up from germline, CDR1 is LNHDA and CDR2 is SQIVND (reference sequence). The CDR3 runs to 14 residues.

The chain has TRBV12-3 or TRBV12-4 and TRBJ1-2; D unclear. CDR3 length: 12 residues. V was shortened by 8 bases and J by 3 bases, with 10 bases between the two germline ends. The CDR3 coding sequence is TGTGCCAGCGGCCGCAGGTACTATGGCTACACCTTC. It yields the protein CASGRRYYGYTF.

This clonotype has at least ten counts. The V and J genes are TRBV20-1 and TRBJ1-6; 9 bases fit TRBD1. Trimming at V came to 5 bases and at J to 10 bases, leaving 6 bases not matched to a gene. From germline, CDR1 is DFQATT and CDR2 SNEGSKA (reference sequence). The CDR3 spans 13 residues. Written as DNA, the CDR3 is TGCAGTGCTTTTCCGGGACAGGGATCACCCCTCCACTTT. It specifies CSAFPGQGSPLHF.

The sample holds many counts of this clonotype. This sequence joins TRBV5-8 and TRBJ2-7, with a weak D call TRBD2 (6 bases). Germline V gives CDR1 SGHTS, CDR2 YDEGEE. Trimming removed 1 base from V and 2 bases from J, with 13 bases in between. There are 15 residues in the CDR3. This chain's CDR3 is CASSLMAGLTYEQYF. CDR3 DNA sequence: TGTGCCAGCAGCTTGATGGCGGGGCTAACCTACGAGCAGTACTTC.

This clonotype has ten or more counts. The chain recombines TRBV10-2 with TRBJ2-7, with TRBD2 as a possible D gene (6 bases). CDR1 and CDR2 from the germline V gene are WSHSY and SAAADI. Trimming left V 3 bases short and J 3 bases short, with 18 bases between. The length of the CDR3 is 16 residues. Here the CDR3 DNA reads TGCGCCAGCAGTGATGTTTTGGCGGGGAGAGGCTACGAGCAGTACTTC. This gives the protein CASSDVLAGRGYEQYF.

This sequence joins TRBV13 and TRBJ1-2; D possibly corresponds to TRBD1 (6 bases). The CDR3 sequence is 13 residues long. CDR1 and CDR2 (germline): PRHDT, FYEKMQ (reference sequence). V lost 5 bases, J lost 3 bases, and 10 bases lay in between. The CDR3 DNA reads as TGTGCCAGCAGCGGGGACAAGTACTATGGCTACACCTTC. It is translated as CASSGDKYYGYTF. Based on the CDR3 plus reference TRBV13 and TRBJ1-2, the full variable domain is AAGVIQSPRHLIKEKRETATLKCYPIPRHDTVYWYQQGPGQDPQFLISFYEKMQSDKGSIPDRFSAQQFSDYHSELNMSSLELGDSALYFCASSGDKYYGYTFGSGTRLTVV.

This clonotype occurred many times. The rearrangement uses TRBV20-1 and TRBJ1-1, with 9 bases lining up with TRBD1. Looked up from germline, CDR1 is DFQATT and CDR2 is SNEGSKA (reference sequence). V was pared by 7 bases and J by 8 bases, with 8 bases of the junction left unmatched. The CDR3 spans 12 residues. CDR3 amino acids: CSVPQGAGEAFF. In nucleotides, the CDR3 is TGCAGTGTTCCACAGGGGGCGGGCGAAGCTTTCTTT.

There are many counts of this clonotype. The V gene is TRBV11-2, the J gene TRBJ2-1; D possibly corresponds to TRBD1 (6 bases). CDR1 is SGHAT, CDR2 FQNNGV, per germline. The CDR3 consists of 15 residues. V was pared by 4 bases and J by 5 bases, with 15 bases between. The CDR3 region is CASSSKGESNNEQFF. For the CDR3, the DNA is TGTGCCAGCAGCTCGAAGGGGGAGTCGAACAATGAGCAGTTCTTC.

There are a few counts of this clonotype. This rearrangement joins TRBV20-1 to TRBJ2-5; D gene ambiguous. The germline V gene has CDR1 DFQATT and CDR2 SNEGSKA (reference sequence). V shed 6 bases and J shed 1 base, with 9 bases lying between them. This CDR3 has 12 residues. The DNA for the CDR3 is TGCAGTGCCCTCGGGCTCCAAGAGACCCAGTACTTC. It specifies CSALGLQETQYF.

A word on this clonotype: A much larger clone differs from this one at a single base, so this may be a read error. CDR3 coding DNA: TGCAGTGCTAGTGCTGCTCGGAACACCGGGGAGCTGTTTTTT. It encodes CSASAARNTGELFF. The genes are TRBV20-1 and TRBJ2-2; D call uncertain. Looked up from germline, CDR1 is DFQATT and CDR2 is SNEGSKA (reference sequence). Trimming left V 3 bases short and J 1 base short, with 9 bases between. The CDR3 runs 14 residues.

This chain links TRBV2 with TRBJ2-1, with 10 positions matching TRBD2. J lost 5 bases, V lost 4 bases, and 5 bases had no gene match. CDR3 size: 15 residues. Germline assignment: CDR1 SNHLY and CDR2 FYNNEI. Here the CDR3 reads CASSGSSGSHNEQFF. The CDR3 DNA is TGTGCCAGCAGTGGGTCTAGCGGGAGCCACAATGAGCAGTTCTTC.

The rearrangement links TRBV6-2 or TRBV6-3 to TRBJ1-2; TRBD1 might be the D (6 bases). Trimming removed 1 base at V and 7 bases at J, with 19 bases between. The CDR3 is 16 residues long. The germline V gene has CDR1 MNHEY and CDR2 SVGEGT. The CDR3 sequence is CASSYWTSGGAGGYTF. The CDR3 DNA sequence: TGTGCCAGCAGTTACTGGACTAGCGGGGGGGCCGGTGGCTACACCTTC.

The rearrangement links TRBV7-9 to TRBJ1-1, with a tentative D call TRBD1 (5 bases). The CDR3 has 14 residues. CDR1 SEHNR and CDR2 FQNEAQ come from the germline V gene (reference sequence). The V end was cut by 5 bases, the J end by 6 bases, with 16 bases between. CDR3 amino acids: CASSDTGWGAEAFF. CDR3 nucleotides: TGTGCCAGCAGCGATACAGGTTGGGGCGCTGAAGCTTTCTTT.

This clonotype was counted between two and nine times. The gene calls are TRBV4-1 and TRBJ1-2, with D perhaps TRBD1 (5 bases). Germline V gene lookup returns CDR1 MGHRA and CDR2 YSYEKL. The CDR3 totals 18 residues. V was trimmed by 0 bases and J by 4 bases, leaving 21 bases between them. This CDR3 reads CASSQDEGFSTRTYGYTF. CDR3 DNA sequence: TGCGCCAGCAGCCAAGATGAGGGGTTCTCAACTCGGACCTATGGCTACACCTTC.

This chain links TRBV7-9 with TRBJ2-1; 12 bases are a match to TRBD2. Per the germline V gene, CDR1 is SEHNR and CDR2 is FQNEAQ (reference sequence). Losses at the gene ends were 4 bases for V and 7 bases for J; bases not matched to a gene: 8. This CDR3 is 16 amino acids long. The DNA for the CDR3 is TGTGCCAGCAGCTCCCCCCTAGCGGGGGGGCTGAATGAGCAGTTCTTC. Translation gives CASSSPLAGGLNEQFF.

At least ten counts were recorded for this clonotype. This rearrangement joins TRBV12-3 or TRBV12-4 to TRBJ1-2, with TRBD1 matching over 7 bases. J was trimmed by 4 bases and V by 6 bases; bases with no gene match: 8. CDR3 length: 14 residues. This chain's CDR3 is CASSPDRIPYGYTF. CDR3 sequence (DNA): TGTGCCAGCAGCCCGGACAGGATTCCCTATGGCTACACCTTC.

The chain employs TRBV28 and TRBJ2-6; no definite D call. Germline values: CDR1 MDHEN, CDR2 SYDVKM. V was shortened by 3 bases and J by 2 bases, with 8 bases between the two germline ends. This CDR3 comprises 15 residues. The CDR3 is CASSFEVPGANVLTF. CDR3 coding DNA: TGTGCCAGCAGTTTTGAGGTGCCTGGGGCCAACGTCCTGACTTTC.

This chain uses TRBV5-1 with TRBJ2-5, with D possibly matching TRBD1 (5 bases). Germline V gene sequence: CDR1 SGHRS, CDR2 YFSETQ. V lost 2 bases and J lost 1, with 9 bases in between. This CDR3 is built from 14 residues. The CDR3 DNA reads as TGCGCCAGCAGCTTTTTAGGGGCCCAAGAGACCCAGTACTTC. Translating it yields CASSFLGAQETQYF.

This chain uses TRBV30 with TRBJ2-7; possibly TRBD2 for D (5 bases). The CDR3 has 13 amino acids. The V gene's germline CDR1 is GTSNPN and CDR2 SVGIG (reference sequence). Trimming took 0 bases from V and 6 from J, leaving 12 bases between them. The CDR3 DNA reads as TGTGCCTGGAGTGTACGGAACGGGGTCGAGCAGTACTTC. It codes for CAWSVRNGVEQYF.

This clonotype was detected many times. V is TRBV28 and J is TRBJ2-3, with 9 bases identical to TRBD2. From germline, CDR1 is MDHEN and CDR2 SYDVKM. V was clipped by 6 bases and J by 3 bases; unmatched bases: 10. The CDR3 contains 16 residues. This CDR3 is CASSQLAGGWTDTQYF. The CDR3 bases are TGTGCCAGCAGCCAACTAGCGGGCGGGTGGACAGATACGCAGTATTTT.